This passage covers 30 T cell receptor beta chains from one sample sequenced in a study of T cells expressing NK-cell markers. TCRdb reprocessed the 5' RACE reads; each CDR3 protein has one entry and no DNA is given. Here the sample table reports 300,000 to 500,000 distinct CDR3 sequences. The source material was blood T cells: a sorted CD56 or NKG2C T cell subset, CD4+ or CD8+ T cells, or bulk PBMC T cells (not recorded which). The receptors shown here come from a woman aged 45 to 65 in good health.

The J gene is TRBJ2-2, the V gene TRBV9; TCRdb gives TRBD2 as the D gene, but with no DNA this cannot be confirmed. From germline, CDR1 is SGDLS and CDR2 YYNGEE. This CDR3 contains 13 residues. The CDR3 is CASSEDSAGELFF.

J is TRBJ2-2 and V is TRBV7-2; checking the TCRdb D call of TRBD2 is not possible without DNA. CDR3 size: 17 residues. Germline lookup yields CDR1 SGHTA and CDR2 FQGNSA. CDR3 region: CASSLNPSGINTGELFF.

The V and J genes are TRBV5-1 and TRBJ2-7. The CDR3 is made up of 14 amino acids. Germline V gives CDR1 SGHRS, CDR2 YFSETQ. The CDR3 here is CASSLYRNSYEQYF.

This chain joins TRBV5-1 and TRBJ2-7. Germline CDR1 and CDR2: SGHRS and YFSETQ. The CDR3 runs 15 residues. The CDR3 region is CASSLGGSGAYEQYF.

The chain recombines TRBV2 with TRBJ2-6; the TCRdb D gene call, TRBD1, has no DNA to confirm it. From germline, CDR1 is SNHLY and CDR2 FYNNEI. The CDR3 totals 13 residues. This chain's CDR3 is CAGCPSGANVLTF.

The chain has TRBV6-2 or TRBV6-3 and TRBJ2-6; TCRdb lists TRBD1, though no DNA is available to test this call. Germline V gene lookup returns CDR1 MNHEY and CDR2 SVGEGT. The CDR3 contains 18 residues. CDR3: CASSPQGWEFSGANVLTF.

The chain recombines TRBV6-4 with TRBJ2-3. CDR1 MRHNA and CDR2 SNTAGT come from the germline V gene. This CDR3 has 13 amino acids. This CDR3 is CASSQHSTDTQYF.

The rearrangement links TRBV5-1 to TRBJ1-5; TCRdb calls TRBD1, which cannot be checked without DNA. Germline CDR1 reads SGHRS; CDR2 reads YFSETQ. The CDR3 loop spans 14 amino acids. The CDR3: CASSWETGDQPQHF.

The CDR3 loop reads CASSPSTGVRETQYF. The chain links TRBV12-3 or TRBV12-4 to TRBJ2-5; lacking DNA, the TRBD2 call made by TCRdb goes unchecked. The CDR3 runs 15 residues.

The CDR3 region is CASSQPANTGELFF. J is TRBJ2-2 and V is TRBV4-1. CDR3 size: 14 residues. Germline V gives CDR1 MGHRA, CDR2 YSYEKL.

This chain connects TRBV11-3 to TRBJ2-1; TCRdb outputs TRBD2, but without DNA this stays unchecked. Germline V gene data show CDR1 as SGHNT and CDR2 as YENEEA. The CDR3 length is 11 residues. This chain's CDR3 is CASRRENEQFF.

This chain joins TRBV12-3 or TRBV12-4 and TRBJ2-2; TCRdb's assignment of TRBD1 cannot be checked, as there is no DNA. CDR3 length equals 16 residues. CDR3 residues: CASSFGQGRDTGELFF.

This CDR3 is CASSREYGYTF. The J gene is TRBJ1-2, the V gene TRBV3-1. The CDR3 spans 11 residues. The germline CDR1 and CDR2 sequences are LGHDT and YNNKEL (reference sequence).

The chain links TRBV11-1 to TRBJ1-1; TCRdb's D call, TRBD1, is unchecked because there is no DNA. Germline loops: CDR1 SGHAT, CDR2 FQDESV (reference sequence). CDR3 length: 13 amino acids. CDR3 in amino acids: CASSPRQGPEAFF. The full variable domain, completed using reference TRBV11-1 and TRBJ1-1, is EAEVAQSPRYKITEKSQAVAFWCDPISGHATLYWYRQILGQGPELLVQFQDESVVDDSQLPKDRFSAERLKGVDSTLKIQPAELGDSAMYLCASSPRQGPEAFFGQGTRLTVV.

The V and J genes are TRBV10-3 and TRBJ1-6. The CDR3 runs to 15 residues. Germline-derived CDR1 and CDR2 are ENHRY and SYGVKD. CDR3: CAISAAGESNSPLHF.

The V and J genes are TRBV19 and TRBJ2-1. The CDR3 is made up of 11 amino acids. Per germline, CDR1 LNHDA and CDR2 SQIVND (reference sequence). This CDR3 is CASSIGVGQFF.

The CDR3 here is CASSFSRQGSTDTQYF. The gene calls are TRBV12-3 or TRBV12-4 and TRBJ2-3; TCRdb returns TRBD1, unconfirmable since there is no DNA. CDR3 length: 16 amino acids.

The V and J genes are TRBV4-2 and TRBJ2-5; the TCRdb D gene call, TRBD2, has no DNA to confirm it. Germline CDR1 and CDR2: LGHNA and YNFKEQ. The CDR3 has 15 amino acids. The CDR3 sequence: CASSQGLAAKETQYF.

The genes are TRBV6-5 and TRBJ2-1; the D call from TCRdb, TRBD1, cannot be confirmed without DNA. The germline gives CDR1 MNHEY, CDR2 SVGAGI. CDR3 length: 15 residues. CDR3 residues: CASKTPQRGGNEQFF.

The V call is TRBV6-1, the J call TRBJ1-2; TCRdb designates TRBD1, a call that cannot be tested without DNA. The CDR3 sequence is 17 residues long. Germline CDR1 is MNHNS and CDR2 is SASEGT. The CDR3 protein is CASSAVTSGQGNYGYTF.

V and J are TRBV5-1 and TRBJ2-1; the TRBD2 assignment by TCRdb is unverifiable without DNA. CDR1 and CDR2 from the germline V gene are SGHRS and YFSETQ. The CDR3 is made up of 18 amino acids. The CDR3: CASRGWYLAGGHDGEQFF.

The V call is TRBV5-1, the J call TRBJ2-1; TCRdb's D call, TRBD1, is unchecked because there is no DNA. Germline V gene data show CDR1 as SGHRS and CDR2 as YFSETQ. The CDR3 sequence is 16 residues long. The CDR3 reads CASSTTTGLGGNEQFF.

The chain recombines TRBV5-1 with TRBJ2-2; the D call of TRBD2 rests on TCRdb alone, since no DNA is present to check it. CDR1 and CDR2 (germline): SGHRS, YFSETQ. This CDR3 is built from 15 residues. This CDR3 is CASSRDLHSSGELFF.

The gene calls are TRBV20-1 and TRBJ1-4. Germline V gene data show CDR1 as DFQATT and CDR2 as SNEGSKA (reference sequence). The CDR3 length is 15 residues. The CDR3 loop reads CSASQQFLTNEKLFF.

The V gene is TRBV5-1, the J gene TRBJ2-2; the D call of TRBD1 rests on TCRdb alone, since no DNA is present to check it. Looked up from germline, CDR1 is SGHRS and CDR2 is YFSETQ. This CDR3 comprises 17 residues. The CDR3 is CASSRVAGTGRVGELFF.

The chain uses TRBV9 and TRBJ2-2. The V gene's germline CDR1 is SGDLS and CDR2 YYNGEE. The CDR3 extends over 15 amino acids. This CDR3 reads CASSPILGIGGELFF.

The J gene is TRBJ2-5, the V gene TRBV5-6; the D gene TCRdb calls, TRBD1, cannot be checked with no DNA. The CDR3 runs to 16 residues. Germline CDR1 and CDR2: SGHDT and YYEEEE. CDR3 loop: CASSNWARGGRETQYF.

The V call is TRBV12-3 or TRBV12-4, the J call TRBJ2-7; TCRdb proposes TRBD1, but this gene call is untestable without DNA. The CDR3 runs to 14 residues. CDR3 protein: CASSHRLGGYEQYF.

This chain links TRBV5-5 with TRBJ2-3; TCRdb outputs TRBD2, but without DNA this stays unchecked. Germline CDR1 SGHKS, CDR2 YYEKEE (reference sequence). The CDR3 is made up of 17 amino acids. This CDR3 reads CASSVDMQGLGTDTQYF.

V gene TRBV20-1 combines with J gene TRBJ2-1; the TRBD2 assignment by TCRdb is unverifiable without DNA. The CDR3 has 14 residues. Germline V lookup: CDR1 DFQATT, CDR2 SNEGSKA (reference sequence). CDR3 loop: CSASAREGWNEQFF.